The clone carrying this T cell receptor beta chain has a count of ten or more. The data belong to a study of T-cell reconstitution after alpha-beta-depleted transplantation in children. The CDR3 sequence is 14 residues long. Unmatched junction bases numbered 6, after V lost 5 bases and J lost 3 bases. The V gene's germline CDR1 is DFQATT and CDR2 SNEGSKA (reference sequence). Unique molecular identifiers were incorporated when the TCRbeta library was constructed. MiXCR, run by TCRdb on the PCR reads, gives a single entry per CDR3 protein. Altogether approximately 490,000 distinct CDR3 sequences are present, approximately 12% being singletons, with the ten largest covering roughly 5.4%.

Material: PBMCs from the stem cell graft donor, obtained from the stem cell graft. The J gene is TRBJ2-7, the V gene TRBV20-1; 11 positions match TRBD2. This receptor was identified in a human donor who donated a stem cell graft to a child with combined immunodeficiency. The CDR3 sequence is CSARPGTSGYEQYF. In nucleotides, the CDR3 is TGCAGTGCTCGACCCGGGACTAGCGGCTACGAGCAGTACTTC.